This T cell receptor (beta chain) was captured by sequencing in a study of OX40 agonist ivuxolimab in advanced cancers. For context, the study as a whole: Ivuxolimab was an agonistic, fully human IgG2 monoclonal antibody directed against OX40 (CD134), a costimulatory receptor. Intravenous ivuxolimab was administered to patients every 2 weeks at six dose levels: 0.01, 0.1, 0.3, 1.5, 3 and 10 mg/kg. In the dose-escalation cohort, around four fifths of patients were male, and the mean age was 60 years with a range of about 20 to 90. Among the approximately 54 dose-escalation patients, roughly 20 had hepatocellular carcinoma, about 15 melanoma, 9 renal cell carcinoma and 9 head and neck cancer. Patients were allowed to have had prior anti-PD-1, anti-PD-L1 or anti-CTLA-4 therapy, and approximately 40% of the dose-escalation patients had been treated with checkpoint inhibitors. Peripheral TCRbeta sequencing aimed to test whether ivuxolimab altered TCR sequence diversity and caused clonal T-cell expansion. Partial responses occurred in three dose-escalation patients: two with cutaneous melanoma and one with hepatocellular carcinoma. The paper covers the monotherapy dose-escalation part of the phase I ivuxolimab trial, which included N of about 50 patients. Broad study findings and their caveats: After ivuxolimab, CD8+ T cells had more expanded clones than CD4+ T cells on average. Antigen specificity was not determined for the clonally expanded peripheral T cells. Low levels of normalized T-cell clonal expansion were also seen in some nonresponding patients. At doses of 0.1 to 3.0 mg/kg, clonal expansion of both CD4+ and CD8+ T cells in blood was seen between baseline and week 6. Partial responders in the 0.1-3.0 mg/kg groups had among the lowest normalized peripheral clonal expansion, especially among CD8+ T cells.

Patients with autoimmune disease history or receiving systemic immunosuppression were excluded from the trial. In every dose cohort, peripheral blood was drawn for TCR sequencing at baseline, cycle 4 day 1, and cycle 7 day 1. Samples came from an open-label, multicenter, first-in-human phase I dose-escalation trial of ivuxolimab. The trial enrolled adults with locally advanced or metastatic head and neck squamous cell, hepatocellular, melanoma or renal cell carcinoma. Before TCR sequencing, CD4+ and CD8+ T cells were separately sorted from peripheral blood. Genomic DNA was extracted from sorted cells for sequencing of the TCRbeta CDR3 region. TCRbeta CDR3 regions were sequenced using the immunoSEQ Assay. TCRdb carries this immuneACCESS record with in-frame sequences only. Its versions omit some clonotypes, under half of them owing to an unresolved V gene in the studies checked, with the rest unexplained. The sample contains tens of thousands of clones, 80% to 90% of them found a single time. Jointly, the top ten make up around 0.19% of the sample.

CDR1 and CDR2, looked up from the germline V gene (reference sequence), are MNHEY and SMNVEV. V was cut back by 3 bases and J by 0 bases, leaving a gap of 8 bases between them. From the cysteine through the phenylalanine, the CDR3 covers 15 amino acids. The only DNA kept is the CDR3, 45 bases in frame from the first base. This clone was recorded once. Which antigen it targets is not known. Base qualities are not at hand, and no much larger clone is one base apart. This TCR derives from an adult with an advanced solid tumor such as melanoma, head and neck, liver or kidney cancer. This receptor chain uses TRBV27 and TRBJ1-4; a confident D gene designation cannot be given. Specimen: CD4+ or CD8+ T cells sorted from blood, collected in a trial of the OX40 agonist ivuxolimab. The CDR3 reads as follows: CASSLAPATNEKLFF. The DNA sequence is given as TGTGCCAGCAGTTTGGCGCCTGCAACTAATGAAAAACTGTTTTTT.